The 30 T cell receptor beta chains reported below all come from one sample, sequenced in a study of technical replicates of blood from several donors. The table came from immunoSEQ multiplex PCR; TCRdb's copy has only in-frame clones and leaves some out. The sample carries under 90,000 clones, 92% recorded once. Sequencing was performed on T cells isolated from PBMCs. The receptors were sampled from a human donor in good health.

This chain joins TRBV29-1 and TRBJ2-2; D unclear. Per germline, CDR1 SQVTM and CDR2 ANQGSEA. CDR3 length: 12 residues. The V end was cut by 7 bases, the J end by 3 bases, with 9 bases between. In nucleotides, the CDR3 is TGCAGCGGGAGTCGGTACACCGGGGAGCTGTTTTTT. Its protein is CSGSRYTGELFF.

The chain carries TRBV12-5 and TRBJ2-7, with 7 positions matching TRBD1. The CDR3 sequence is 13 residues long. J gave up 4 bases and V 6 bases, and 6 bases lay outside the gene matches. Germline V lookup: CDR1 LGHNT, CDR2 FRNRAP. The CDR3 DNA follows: TGTGCTAGTGGAAGGGACAGAGCTTACGAGCAGTACTTC. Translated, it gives CASGRDRAYEQYF.

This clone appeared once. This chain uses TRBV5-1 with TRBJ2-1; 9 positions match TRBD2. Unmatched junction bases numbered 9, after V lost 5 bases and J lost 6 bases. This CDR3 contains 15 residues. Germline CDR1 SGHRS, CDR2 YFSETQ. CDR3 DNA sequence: TGCGCCAGCAGTATTTGGACTAGCGAATCCAATGAGCAGTTCTTC. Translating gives CASSIWTSESNEQFF.

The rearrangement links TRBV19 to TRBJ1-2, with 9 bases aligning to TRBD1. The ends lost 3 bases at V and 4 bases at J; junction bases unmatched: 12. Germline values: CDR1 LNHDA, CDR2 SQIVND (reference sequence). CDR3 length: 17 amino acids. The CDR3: CASSILGDRAIGYGYTF. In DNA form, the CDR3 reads TGTGCCAGTAGTATCCTGGGGGACAGGGCCATAGGCTATGGCTACACCTTC.

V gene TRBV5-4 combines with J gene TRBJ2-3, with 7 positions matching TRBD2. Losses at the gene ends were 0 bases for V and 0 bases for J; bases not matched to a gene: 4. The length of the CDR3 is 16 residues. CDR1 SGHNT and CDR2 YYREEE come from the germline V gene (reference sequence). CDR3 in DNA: TGTGCCAGCAGCTTGGGGATTAGCGGGAGCACAGATACGCAGTATTTT. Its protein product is CASSLGISGSTDTQYF. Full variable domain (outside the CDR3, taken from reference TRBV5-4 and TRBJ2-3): ETGVTQSPTHLIKTRGQQVTLRCSSQSGHNTVSWYQQALGQGPQFIFQYYREEENGRGNFPPRFSGLQFPNYSSELNVNALELDDSALYLCASSLGISGSTDTQYFGPGTRLTVL.

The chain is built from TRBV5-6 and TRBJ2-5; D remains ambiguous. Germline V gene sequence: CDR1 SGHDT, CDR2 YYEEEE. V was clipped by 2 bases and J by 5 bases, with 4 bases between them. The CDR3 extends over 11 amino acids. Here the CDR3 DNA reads TGTGCCAGCAGCTTCGGGGAGACCCAGTACTTC. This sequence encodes CASSFGETQYF.

Here the CDR3 reads CASSGSVGRGTQYF. CDR3 coding DNA: TGTGCCAGCAGCGGCTCCGTTGGTAGAGGTACGCAGTATTTT. The V and J genes are TRBV11-2 and TRBJ2-3; D gene unclear. Between the trimmed V and J ends, which lost 5 bases and 8 bases, there was a span of 17 bases. CDR3 length: 14 residues. Per germline, CDR1 SGHAT and CDR2 FQNNGV.

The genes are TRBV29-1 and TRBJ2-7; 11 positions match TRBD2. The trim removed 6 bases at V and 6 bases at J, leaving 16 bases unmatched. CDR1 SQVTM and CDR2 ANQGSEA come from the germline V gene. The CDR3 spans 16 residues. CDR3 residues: CSVVLALAGGRVEQYF. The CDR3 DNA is TGCAGCGTCGTACTCGCTCTAGCGGGAGGTCGGGTCGAGCAGTACTTC.

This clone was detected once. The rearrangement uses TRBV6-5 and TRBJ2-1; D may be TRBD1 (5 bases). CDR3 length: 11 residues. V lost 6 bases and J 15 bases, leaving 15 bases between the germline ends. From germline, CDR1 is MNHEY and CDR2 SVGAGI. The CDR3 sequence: CASRHGHYRFF. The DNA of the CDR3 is TGTGCCAGCAGACACGGACATTATCGGTTCTTC.

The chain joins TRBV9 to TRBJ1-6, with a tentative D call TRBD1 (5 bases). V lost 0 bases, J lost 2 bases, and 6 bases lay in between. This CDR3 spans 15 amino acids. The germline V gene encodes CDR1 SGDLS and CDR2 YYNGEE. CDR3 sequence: CASSVAGTYNSPLHF. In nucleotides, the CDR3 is TGTGCCAGCAGCGTAGCAGGGACCTATAATTCACCCCTCCACTTT. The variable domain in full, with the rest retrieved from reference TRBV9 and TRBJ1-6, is DSGVTQTPKHLITATGQRVTLRCSPRSGDLSVYWYQQSLDQGLQFLIQYYNGEERAKGNILERFSAQQFPDLHSELNLSSLELGDSALYFCASSVAGTYNSPLHFGNGTRLTVT.

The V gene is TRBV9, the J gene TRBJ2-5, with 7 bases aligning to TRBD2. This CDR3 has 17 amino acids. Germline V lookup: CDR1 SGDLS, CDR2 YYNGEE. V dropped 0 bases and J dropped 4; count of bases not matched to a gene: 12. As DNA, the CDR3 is TGTGCCAGCAGCGTAGGTGCTAGCGGAGGAGTACGAGAGACCCAGTACTTC. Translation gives CASSVGASGGVRETQYF.

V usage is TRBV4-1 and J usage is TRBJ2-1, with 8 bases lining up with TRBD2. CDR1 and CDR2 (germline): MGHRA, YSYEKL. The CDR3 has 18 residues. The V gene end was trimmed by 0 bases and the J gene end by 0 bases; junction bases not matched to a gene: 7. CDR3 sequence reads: CASSQEPPGGSSYNEQFF. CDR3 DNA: TGCGCCAGCAGCCAAGAGCCCCCGGGAGGGAGCTCCTACAATGAGCAGTTCTTC.

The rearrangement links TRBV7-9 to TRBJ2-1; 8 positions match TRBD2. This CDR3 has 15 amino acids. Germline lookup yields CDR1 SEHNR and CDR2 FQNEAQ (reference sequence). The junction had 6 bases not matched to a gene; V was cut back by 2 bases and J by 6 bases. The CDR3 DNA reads TGTGCCAGCAGCTTAACGGGAGGGCCGCGCAATGAGCAGTTCTTC. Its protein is CASSLTGGPRNEQFF.

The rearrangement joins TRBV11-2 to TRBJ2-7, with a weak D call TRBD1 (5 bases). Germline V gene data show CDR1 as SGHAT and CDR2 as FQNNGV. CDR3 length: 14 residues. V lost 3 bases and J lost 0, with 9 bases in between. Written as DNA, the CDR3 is TGTGCCAGCAGCTTTGGGGCCGTCTCCTACGAGCAGTACTTC. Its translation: CASSFGAVSYEQYF.

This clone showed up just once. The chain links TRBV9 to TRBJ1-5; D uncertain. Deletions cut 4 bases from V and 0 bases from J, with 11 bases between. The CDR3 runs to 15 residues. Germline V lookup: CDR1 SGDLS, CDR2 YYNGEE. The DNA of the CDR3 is TGTGCCAGCAGCCCCGGGGAGTATAGCAATCAGCCCCAGCATTTT. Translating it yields CASSPGEYSNQPQHF.

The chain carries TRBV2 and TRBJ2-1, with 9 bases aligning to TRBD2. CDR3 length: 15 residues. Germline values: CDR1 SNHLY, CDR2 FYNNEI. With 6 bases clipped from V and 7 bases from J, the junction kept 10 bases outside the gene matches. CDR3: CASRMGLAQGNEQFF. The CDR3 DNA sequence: TGTGCCAGCAGGATGGGACTAGCCCAAGGGAATGAGCAGTTCTTC.

The CDR3 loop reads CASSLGTQNSPLHF. CDR3 coding DNA: TGTGCCAGCAGTTTAGGGACACAAAATTCACCCCTCCACTTT. V and J are TRBV28 and TRBJ1-6; D perhaps matches TRBD1 (6 bases). Between the trimmed V and J ends, which lost 2 bases and 7 bases, there was a span of 9 bases. From germline, CDR1 is MDHEN and CDR2 SYDVKM. The CDR3 has 14 residues. Full variable domain (remainder filled in from reference TRBV28 and TRBJ1-6): DVKVTQSSRYLVKRTGEKVFLECVQDMDHENMFWYRQDPGLGLRLIYFSYDVKMKEKGDIPEGYSVSREKKERFSLILESASTNQTSMYLCASSLGTQNSPLHFGNGTRLTVT.

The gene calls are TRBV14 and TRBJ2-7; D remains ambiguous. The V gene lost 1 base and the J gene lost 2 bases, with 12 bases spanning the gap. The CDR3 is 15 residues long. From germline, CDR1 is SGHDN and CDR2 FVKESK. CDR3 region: CASSQGSFQAYEQYF. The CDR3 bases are TGTGCCAGCAGCCAAGGGAGTTTCCAAGCCTACGAGCAGTACTTC.

The CDR3 sequence: CASSVQRWGGANEKLFF. As DNA, the CDR3 is TGTGCCAGTAGTGTCCAAAGGTGGGGGGGAGCTAATGAAAAACTGTTTTTT. The chain links TRBV19 to TRBJ1-4; a possible D gene is TRBD1 (5 bases). The CDR3 sequence is 17 residues long. Germline CDR1 reads LNHDA; CDR2 reads SQIVND (reference sequence). V lost 5 bases and J 3 bases, leaving 19 bases between the germline ends.

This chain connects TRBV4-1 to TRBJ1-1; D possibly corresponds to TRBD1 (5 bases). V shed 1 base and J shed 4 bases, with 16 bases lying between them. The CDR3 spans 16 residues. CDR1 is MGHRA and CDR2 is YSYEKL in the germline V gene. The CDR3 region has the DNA TGCGCCAGCAGCCAAGTGTTTGCGGGGGGTGGCACTGAAGCTTTCTTT. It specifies CASSQVFAGGGTEAFF.

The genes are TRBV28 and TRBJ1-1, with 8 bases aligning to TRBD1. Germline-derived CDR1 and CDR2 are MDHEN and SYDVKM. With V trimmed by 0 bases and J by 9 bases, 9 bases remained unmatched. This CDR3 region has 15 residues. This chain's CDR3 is CASSLWGQAQEKAFF. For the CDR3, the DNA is TGTGCCAGCAGTTTATGGGGACAGGCCCAGGAGAAAGCTTTCTTT. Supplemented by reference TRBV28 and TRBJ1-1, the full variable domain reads DVKVTQSSRYLVKRTGEKVFLECVQDMDHENMFWYRQDPGLGLRLIYFSYDVKMKEKGDIPEGYSVSREKKERFSLILESASTNQTSMYLCASSLWGQAQEKAFFGQGTRLTVV.

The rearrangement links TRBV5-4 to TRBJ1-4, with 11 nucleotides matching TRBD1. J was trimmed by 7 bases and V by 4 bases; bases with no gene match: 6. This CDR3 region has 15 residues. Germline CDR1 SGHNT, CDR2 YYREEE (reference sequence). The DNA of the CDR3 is TGTGCCAGCAGCCAACATGGGACAGGGGGTGAAAAACTGTTTTTT. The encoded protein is CASSQHGTGGEKLFF.

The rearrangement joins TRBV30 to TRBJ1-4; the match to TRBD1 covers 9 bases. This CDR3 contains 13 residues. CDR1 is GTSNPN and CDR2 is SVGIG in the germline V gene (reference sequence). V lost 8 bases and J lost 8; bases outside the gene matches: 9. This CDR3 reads CASTGTGREKLFF. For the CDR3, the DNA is TGTGCCAGTACCGGGACAGGGCGAGAAAAACTGTTTTTT.

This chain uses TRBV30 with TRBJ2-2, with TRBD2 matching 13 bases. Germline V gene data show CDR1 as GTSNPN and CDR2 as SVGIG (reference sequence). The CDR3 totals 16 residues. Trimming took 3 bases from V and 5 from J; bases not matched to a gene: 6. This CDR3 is CAWRTSGGVDTGELFF. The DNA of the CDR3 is TGTGCCTGGAGAACTAGCGGGGGGGTAGATACCGGGGAGCTGTTTTTT.

CDR3 nucleotides: TGTGCCAGCAGTTACGGACTTCCGGGGTCTGGGTACGAGCAGTACTTC. This gives the protein CASSYGLPGSGYEQYF. The genes are TRBV6-5 and TRBJ2-7; possible D gene TRBD2, 5 bases. The germline V gene encodes CDR1 MNHEY and CDR2 SVGAGI. CDR3 size: 16 residues. V lost 2 bases and J lost 4, with 18 bases in between.

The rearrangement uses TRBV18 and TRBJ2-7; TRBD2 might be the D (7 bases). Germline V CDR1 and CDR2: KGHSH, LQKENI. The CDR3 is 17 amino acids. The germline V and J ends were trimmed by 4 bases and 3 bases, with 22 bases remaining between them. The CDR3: CASSLLNRGEGHYEQYF. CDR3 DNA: TGTGCCAGCTCACTCCTAAATAGGGGGGAGGGCCACTACGAGCAGTACTTC.

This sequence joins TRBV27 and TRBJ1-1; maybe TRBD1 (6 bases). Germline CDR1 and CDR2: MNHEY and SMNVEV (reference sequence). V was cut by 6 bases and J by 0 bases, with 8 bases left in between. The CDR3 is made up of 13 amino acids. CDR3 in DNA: TGTGCCAGCAGGGACAGCCTGAACACTGAAGCTTTCTTT. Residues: CASRDSLNTEAFF.

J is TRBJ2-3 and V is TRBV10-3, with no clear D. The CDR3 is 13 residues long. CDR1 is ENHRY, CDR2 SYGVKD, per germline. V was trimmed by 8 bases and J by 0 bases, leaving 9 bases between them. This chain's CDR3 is CAIGAHSTDTQYF. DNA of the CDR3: TGTGCCATCGGAGCGCATAGCACAGATACGCAGTATTTT.

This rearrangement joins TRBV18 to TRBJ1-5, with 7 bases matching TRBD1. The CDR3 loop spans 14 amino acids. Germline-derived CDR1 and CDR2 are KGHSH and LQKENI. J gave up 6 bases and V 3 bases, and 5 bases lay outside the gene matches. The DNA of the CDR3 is TGTGCCAGCTCACCCCGGACAGGCATTCAGCCCCAGCATTTT. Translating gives CASSPRTGIQPQHF.

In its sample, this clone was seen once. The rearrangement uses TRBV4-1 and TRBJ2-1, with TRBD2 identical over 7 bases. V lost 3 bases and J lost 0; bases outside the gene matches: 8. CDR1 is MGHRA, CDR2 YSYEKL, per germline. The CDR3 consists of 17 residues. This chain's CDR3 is CASSHRLSGTSYNEQFF. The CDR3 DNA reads TGCGCCAGCAGCCACCGATTAAGCGGGACCTCCTACAATGAGCAGTTCTTC.